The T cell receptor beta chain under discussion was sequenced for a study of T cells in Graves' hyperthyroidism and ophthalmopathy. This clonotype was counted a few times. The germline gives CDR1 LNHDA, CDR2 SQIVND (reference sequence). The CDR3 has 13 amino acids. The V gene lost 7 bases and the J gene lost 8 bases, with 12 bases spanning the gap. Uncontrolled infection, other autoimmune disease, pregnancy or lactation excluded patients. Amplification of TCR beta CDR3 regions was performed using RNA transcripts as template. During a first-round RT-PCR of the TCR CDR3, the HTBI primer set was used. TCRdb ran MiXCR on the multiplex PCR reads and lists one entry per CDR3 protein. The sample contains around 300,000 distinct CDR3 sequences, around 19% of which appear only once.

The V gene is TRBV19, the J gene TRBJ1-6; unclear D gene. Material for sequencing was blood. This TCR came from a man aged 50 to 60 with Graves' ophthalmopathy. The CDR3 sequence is CASKTDRDSPLHF. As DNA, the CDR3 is TGTGCCAGTAAAACGGATCGGGATTCACCCCTCCACTTT. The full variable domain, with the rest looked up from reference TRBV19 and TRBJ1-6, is DGGITQSPKYLFRKEGQNVTLSCEQNLNHDAMYWYRQDPGQGLRLIYYSQIVNDFQKGDIAEGYSVSREKKESFPLTVTSAQKNPTAFYLCASKTDRDSPLHFGNGTRLTVT.